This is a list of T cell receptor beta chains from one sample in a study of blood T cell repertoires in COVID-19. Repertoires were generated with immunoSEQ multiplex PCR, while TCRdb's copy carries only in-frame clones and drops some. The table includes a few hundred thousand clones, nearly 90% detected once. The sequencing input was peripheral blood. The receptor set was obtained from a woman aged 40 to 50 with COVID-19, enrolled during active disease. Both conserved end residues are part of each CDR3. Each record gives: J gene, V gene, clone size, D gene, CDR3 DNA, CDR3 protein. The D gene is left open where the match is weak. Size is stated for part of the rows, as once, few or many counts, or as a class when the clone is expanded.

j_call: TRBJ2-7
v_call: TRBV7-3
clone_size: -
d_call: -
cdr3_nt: TGTGCCAGCAGCTGTGGGCAGGGCGGTTGCGAGCAGTACTTC
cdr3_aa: CASSCGQGGCEQYF

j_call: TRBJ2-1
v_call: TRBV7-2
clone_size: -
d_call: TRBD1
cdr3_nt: TGTGCCAGCAGCTTAGATCCGGACAGGACGGGTGAGCAGTTCTTC
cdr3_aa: CASSLDPDRTGEQFF

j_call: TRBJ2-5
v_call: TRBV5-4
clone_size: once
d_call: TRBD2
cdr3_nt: TGTGCCAGCAGCTTAGCGGGGGGCATGGTGGAGACCCAGTACTTC
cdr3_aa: CASSLAGGMVETQYF

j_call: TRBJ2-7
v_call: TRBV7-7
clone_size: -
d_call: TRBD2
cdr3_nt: TGTGCTAGCAGTCAACTAGCGGGAGGGCCCTACGAGCAGTACTTC
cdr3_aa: CASSQLAGGPYEQYF

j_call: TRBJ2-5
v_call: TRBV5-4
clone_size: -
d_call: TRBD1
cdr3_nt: TGTGCCAGCAGCGTAACAGGGGAAGGAGAGACCCAGTACTTC
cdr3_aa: CASSVTGEGETQYF

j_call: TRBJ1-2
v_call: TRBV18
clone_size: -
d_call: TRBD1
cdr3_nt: TGTGCCAGCACCCGGGACAGGGGGAAAACTAACTATGGCTACACCTTC
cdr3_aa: CASTRDRGKTNYGYTF

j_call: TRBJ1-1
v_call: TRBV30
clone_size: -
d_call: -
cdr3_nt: TGTGCCTGCTTACAGGTAGCTGAAGCTTTCTTT
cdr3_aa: CACLQVAEAFF

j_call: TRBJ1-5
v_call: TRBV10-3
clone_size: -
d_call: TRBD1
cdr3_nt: TGTGCCATGGAAACCCGGGACAGGGTTCAGCCCCAGCATTTT
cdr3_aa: CAMETRDRVQPQHF

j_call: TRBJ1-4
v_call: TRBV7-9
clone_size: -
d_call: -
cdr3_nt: TGTGCCAGCAGCCCGCGGGAGTCAGTTGCAACTAATGAAAAACTGTTTTTT
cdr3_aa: CASSPRESVATNEKLFF

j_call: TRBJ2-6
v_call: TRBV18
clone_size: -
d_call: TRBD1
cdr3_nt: TGTGCCAGCTCACCAATTCAGGGGGCTAACTCTGGGGCCAACGTCCTGACTTTC
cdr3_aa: CASSPIQGANSGANVLTF

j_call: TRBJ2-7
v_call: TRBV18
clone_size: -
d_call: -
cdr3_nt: TGTGCCAGCTCACCTGACGGAGAAGCCTACGAGCAGTACTTC
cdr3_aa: CASSPDGEAYEQYF

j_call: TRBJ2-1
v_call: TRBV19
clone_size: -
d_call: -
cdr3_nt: TGTGCCAGTAGCGAACGTACACAGGTCCCTCGAGGGTTCTTC
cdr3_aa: CASSERTQVPRGFF

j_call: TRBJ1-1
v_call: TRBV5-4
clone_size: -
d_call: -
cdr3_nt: TGTGCCAGCACCGATCAAAGCATGAACACTGAAGCTTTCTTT
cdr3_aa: CASTDQSMNTEAFF

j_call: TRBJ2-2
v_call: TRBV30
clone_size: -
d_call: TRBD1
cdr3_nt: TGTGCCTGGAGTCCGACAGGGACCGGGGAGCTGTTTTTT
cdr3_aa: CAWSPTGTGELFF

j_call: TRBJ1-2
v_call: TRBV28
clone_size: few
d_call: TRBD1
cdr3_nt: TGTGCCAGCAGCTCCGGGACAGGGGTCAACTATGGCTACACCTTC
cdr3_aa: CASSSGTGVNYGYTF

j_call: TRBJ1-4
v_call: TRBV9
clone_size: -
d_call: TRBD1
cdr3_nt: TGTGCCAGCAGCGCCACGGGACAGATAAATGAAAAACTGTTTTTT
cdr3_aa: CASSATGQINEKLFF

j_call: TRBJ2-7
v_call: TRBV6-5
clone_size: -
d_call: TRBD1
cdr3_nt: TGTGCCAGCAGCCCAAGGACAGGGCACCTGAGAGGGTACTTC
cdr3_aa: CASSPRTGHLRGYF

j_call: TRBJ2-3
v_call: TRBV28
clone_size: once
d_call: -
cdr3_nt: TGTGCCAGCAGCCCCATTCCCGGGACTTACACAGATACGCAGTATTTT
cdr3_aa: CASSPIPGTYTDTQYF

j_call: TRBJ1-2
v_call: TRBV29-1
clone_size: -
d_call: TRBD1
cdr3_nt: TGCAGCGTTGAGGACAGGGGGGTGGGAAACTATGGCTACACCTTC
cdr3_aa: CSVEDRGVGNYGYTF

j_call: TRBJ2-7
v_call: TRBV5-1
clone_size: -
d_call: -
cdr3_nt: TGCGCCAGCAGCTTGGATCTCACCTACCCCTACGAGCAGTACTTC
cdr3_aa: CASSLDLTYPYEQYF

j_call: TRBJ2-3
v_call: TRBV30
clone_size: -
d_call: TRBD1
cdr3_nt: TGTGCCTGGAGCAACAGGGGAGATACGCAGTATTTT
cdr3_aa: CAWSNRGDTQYF

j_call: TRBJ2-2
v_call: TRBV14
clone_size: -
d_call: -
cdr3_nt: TGTGCCAGCAGCCAAGATGTAGCGTTACATTTAGGGGAGCTGTTTTTT
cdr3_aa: CASSQDVALHLGELFF

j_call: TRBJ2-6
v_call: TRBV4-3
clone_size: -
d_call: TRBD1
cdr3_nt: TGCGCCAGCAGCCAAGAACCGACAGGGGTACTGACTTTC
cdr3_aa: CASSQEPTGVLTF

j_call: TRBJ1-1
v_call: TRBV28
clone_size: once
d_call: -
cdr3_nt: TGTGCCAGCAGTGCCAATGAAGGCCGGGGCACTGAAGCTTTCTTT
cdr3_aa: CASSANEGRGTEAFF

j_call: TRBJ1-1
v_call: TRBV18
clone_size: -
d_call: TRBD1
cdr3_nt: TGTGCCAGCTCACCAGAACAGGGGGGCCGACCCATGAACACTGAAGCTTTCTTT
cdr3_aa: CASSPEQGGRPMNTEAFF

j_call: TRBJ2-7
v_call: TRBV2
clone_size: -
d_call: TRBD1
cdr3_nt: TGTGCCAGCAGTGGACAGGGGGCACTTTGGTCCTACGAGCAGTACTTC
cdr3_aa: CASSGQGALWSYEQYF

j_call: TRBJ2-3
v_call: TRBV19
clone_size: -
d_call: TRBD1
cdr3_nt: TGTGCCAGTAGCCTCGGGACAGGCACAGATACGCAGTATTTT
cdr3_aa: CASSLGTGTDTQYF

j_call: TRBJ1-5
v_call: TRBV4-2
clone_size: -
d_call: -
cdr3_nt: TGTGCCAGCAGCCAAGAGCTCCGGAATCAGCCCCAGCATTTT
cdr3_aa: CASSQELRNQPQHF